Sequencing of this T cell receptor (beta chain) was carried out in a study of T cells after yellow fever vaccination. In this sample, this clonotype turned up a few times. The CDR3 has 14 amino acids. With 6 bases removed from V and 2 bases from J, the gap between germline ends came to 8 bases. MiXCR was run by TCRdb on the 5' RACE reads, yielding one entry per CDR3 protein. The sample comprises about 330,000 distinct CDR3 sequences, roughly 8.6% of which are singletons, and 15% to 20% rests with the top ten. The chain joins TRBV12-3 or TRBV12-4 to TRBJ1-6; D not resolved. Sequencing used PBMCs, obtained roughly 47 days after the first yellow fever vaccination. The receptor was derived from a man younger than 35 who received the YFV17D yellow fever vaccine. CDR3 amino acids: CASRGGPYNSPLHF. Here the CDR3 DNA reads TGTGCCAGCAGGGGCGGGCCCTATAATTCACCCCTCCACTTT.